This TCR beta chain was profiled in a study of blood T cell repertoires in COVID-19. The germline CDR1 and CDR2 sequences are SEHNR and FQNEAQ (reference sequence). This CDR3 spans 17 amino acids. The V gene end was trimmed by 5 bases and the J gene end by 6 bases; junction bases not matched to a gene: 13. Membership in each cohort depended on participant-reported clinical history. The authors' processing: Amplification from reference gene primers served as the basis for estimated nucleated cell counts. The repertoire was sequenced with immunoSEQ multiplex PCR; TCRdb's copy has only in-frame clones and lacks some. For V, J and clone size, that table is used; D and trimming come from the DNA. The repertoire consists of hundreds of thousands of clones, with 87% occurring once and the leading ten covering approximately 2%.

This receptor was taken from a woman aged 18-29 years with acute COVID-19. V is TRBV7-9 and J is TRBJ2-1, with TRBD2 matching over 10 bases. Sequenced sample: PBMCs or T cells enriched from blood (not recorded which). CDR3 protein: CASSGVGSSGRFNEQFF. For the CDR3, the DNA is TGTGCCAGCAGCGGGGTCGGAAGTAGCGGGAGGTTCAATGAGCAGTTCTTC.